This TCR beta chain was identified in a study of blood T cell repertoires in COVID-19. At the level of the study: Samples of COVID-19 (acute and convalescent) were obtained from the United States, Italy and Spain.

Produced via immunoSEQ multiplex PCR; TCRdb's table is partial and in-frame only. The sample lists 110,000 to 150,000 clones, around 86% seen once, with 1.6% in the top ten. Germline CDR1 reads LNHDA; CDR2 reads SQIVND (reference sequence). The CDR3 runs 16 residues. V lost 4 bases, J lost 1 base, and 5 bases stayed unmatched. The sample consisted of peripheral blood. This chain uses TRBV19 with TRBJ2-3; 10 nucleotides line up with TRBD1. The sequence came from a human donor in a cohort sampled during active COVID-19. CDR3 DNA: TGTGCCAGTAGTAAAACCGGGACAGGGGGCACAGATACGCAGTATTTT. Translated, it gives CASSKTGTGGTDTQYF. Drawing the rest from reference TRBV19 and TRBJ2-3, the complete variable domain is DGGITQSPKYLFRKEGQNVTLSCEQNLNHDAMYWYRQDPGQGLRLIYYSQIVNDFQKGDIAEGYSVSREKKESFPLTVTSAQKNPTAFYLCASSKTGTGGTDTQYFGPGTRLTVL.